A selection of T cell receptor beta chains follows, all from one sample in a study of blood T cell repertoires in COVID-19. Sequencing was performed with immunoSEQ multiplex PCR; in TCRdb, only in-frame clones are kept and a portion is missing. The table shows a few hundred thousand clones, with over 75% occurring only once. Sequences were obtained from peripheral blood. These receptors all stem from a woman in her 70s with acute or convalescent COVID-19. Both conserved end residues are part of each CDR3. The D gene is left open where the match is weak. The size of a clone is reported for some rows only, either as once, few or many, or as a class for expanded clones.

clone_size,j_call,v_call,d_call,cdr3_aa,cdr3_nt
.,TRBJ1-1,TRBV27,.,CASSFSSGANTEAFF,TGTGCCAGCAGTTTTAGTAGTGGTGCGAACACTGAAGCTTTCTTT
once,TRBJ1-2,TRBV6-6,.,CASSDEGSGNYGYTF,TGTGCCAGCAGCGACGAAGGTTCGGGAAACTATGGCTACACCTTC
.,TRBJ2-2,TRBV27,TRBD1,CASSPERTGGAHTGELFF,TGTGCCAGCAGTCCGGAAAGAACAGGGGGCGCTCACACCGGGGAGCTGTTTTTT
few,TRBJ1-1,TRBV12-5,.,CASGLVPGKAFF,TGTGCTAGTGGTTTGGTACCAGGTAAGGCTTTCTTT
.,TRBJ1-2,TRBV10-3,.,CAISADTYGYTF,TGTGCCATCAGTGCCGACACCTATGGCTACACCTTC
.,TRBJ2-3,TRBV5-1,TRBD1,CASSAGQGDTQYF,TGCGCCAGCAGCGCAGGACAGGGAGATACGCAGTATTTT
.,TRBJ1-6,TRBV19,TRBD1,CASRGKGTGRGSPLHF,TGTGCCAGTAGGGGGAAAGGGACAGGGAGGGGTTCACCCCTCCACTTT
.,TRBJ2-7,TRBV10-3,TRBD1,CAIKGQGASYEQYF,TGTGCCATCAAGGGACAGGGGGCCTCCTACGAGCAGTACTTC
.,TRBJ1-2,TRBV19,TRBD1,CASTFRQGGPYGYTF,TGTGCCAGCACGTTTCGACAGGGGGGGCCCTATGGCTACACCTTC
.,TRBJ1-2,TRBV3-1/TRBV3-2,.,CAAGTNYGYTF,TGTGCTGCGGGAACAAACTATGGCTACACCTTC
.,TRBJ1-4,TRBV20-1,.,CSFGQPEKLFF,TGCAGTTTCGGACAGCCCGAAAAACTGTTTTTT
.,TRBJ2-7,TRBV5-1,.,CASSLAGEQYF,TGCGCCAGCAGCTTGGCGGGCGAGCAGTACTTC
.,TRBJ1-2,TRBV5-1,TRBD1,CASSSTGDYGYTF,TGCGCCAGCAGCTCCACAGGGGACTATGGCTACACCTTC
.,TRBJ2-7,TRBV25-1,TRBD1,CASSADRGPHEQYF,TGTGCCAGCAGTGCGGACAGGGGTCCCCACGAGCAGTACTTC
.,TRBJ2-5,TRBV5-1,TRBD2,CASSWTSALETQYF,TGCGCCAGCAGCTGGACTAGCGCTCTGGAGACCCAGTACTTC
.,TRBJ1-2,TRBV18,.,CASSPSGSYGYTF,TGTGCCAGCTCACCAAGCGGCTCGTATGGCTACACCTTC